The 18 T cell receptor beta chains below all came from one sample that was sequenced in a study of blood T cells in healthy people across ages. Combining a sample-barcoded 5' primer with a J-beta primer mix, a second PCR ran for about 7 to 12 cycles. TCRdb re-called the 5' RACE reads through MiXCR, storing one row per CDR3 protein. The table has around 800,000 distinct CDR3 sequences, 46% seen once; the top ten hold 15% to 20%. Input material: blood. These receptors all stem from an older man in good health.

J is TRBJ2-5 and V is TRBV10-3; TRBD1 matches 7 bases. Near its end, the DNA agrees better with TRBJ2-7, so the J call may be wrong. Germline-derived CDR1 and CDR2 are ENHRY and SYGVKD. The CDR3 extends over 14 amino acids. CDR3 DNA sequence: TGTGCCATCAGTGACCGGGACAGACTTTACGAGCAGTACTTC. Its protein product is CAISDRDRLYEQYF.

The CDR3, as DNA: TGTGCCAGCAGCTGGGGACAGGCTGTCTACGAGCAGTACTTC. It yields the protein CASSWGQAVYEQYF. J is TRBJ2-7 and V is TRBV7-9; 8 nucleotides agree with TRBD1. This CDR3 contains 14 residues. V lost 4 bases to trimming and J lost 3 bases; unmatched junction nucleotides: 5. The germline V gene has CDR1 SEHNR and CDR2 FQNEAQ (reference sequence). The full variable domain, completed using reference TRBV7-9 and TRBJ2-7, is DTGVSQNPRHKITKRGQNVTFRCDPISEHNRLYWYRQTLGQGPEFLTYFQNEAQLEKSRLLSDRFSAERPKGSFSTLEIQRTEQGDSAMYLCASSWGQAVYEQYFGPGTRLTVT.

The J gene is TRBJ2-7, the V gene TRBV7-2; unclear D gene. V dropped 1 base and J dropped 1 base, with 8 bases sitting between them. The germline V gene encodes CDR1 SGHTA and CDR2 FQGNSA. CDR3 size: 14 residues. The CDR3 DNA follows: TGTGCCAGCAGCTTAGTAGAGAAATCCTACGAGCAGTACTTC. Its protein is CASSLVEKSYEQYF.

This chain joins TRBV28 and TRBJ2-7, with D perhaps being TRBD1 or TRBD2 (5 bases each). Germline loops: CDR1 MDHEN, CDR2 SYDVKM. V lost 5 bases to trimming and J lost 2 bases, with 16 bases between them. CDR3 size: 15 residues. The CDR3, as DNA: TGTGCCAGCAGTAATCACCGGGACGGAGCCTACGAGCAGTACTTC. Residues: CASSNHRDGAYEQYF.

A few counts support this clonotype. The chain links TRBV28 to TRBJ1-2; no clear D gene. Germline loops: CDR1 MDHEN, CDR2 SYDVKM. The CDR3 is made up of 12 amino acids. In nucleotides, the CDR3 is TGTGCTACCGATTTCCCTAACTATGGCTACACCTTC. This encodes CATDFPNYGYTF.

This clonotype was counted only a few times. The chain is built from TRBV6-2 or TRBV6-3 and TRBJ2-7, with 9 bases aligning to TRBD2. With 0 bases clipped from V and 7 bases from J, the junction kept 7 bases outside the gene matches. Germline CDR1 is MNHEY and CDR2 is SVGEGT. The CDR3 runs 15 residues. CDR3 in DNA: TGTGCCAGCAGTTACTCGGTAGCGGGAGAAGGGGAGCAGTACTTC. Encoded protein: CASSYSVAGEGEQYF.

This clonotype was counted many times. The genes are TRBV7-2 and TRBJ2-6; possibly TRBD1 or TRBD2 for D (5 bases each). The CDR3 has 18 amino acids. Trimming cost V 1 base and J 0 bases, with 13 bases left between them. Germline V gene lookup returns CDR1 SGHTA and CDR2 FQGNSA. CDR3: CASSLGGAGPSGANVLTF. The DNA for the CDR3 is TGTGCCAGCAGCTTAGGGGGCGCGGGTCCCTCTGGGGCCAACGTCCTGACTTTC.

A few counts support this clonotype. The chain joins TRBV14 to TRBJ1-2; possible D gene TRBD1, 6 bases. This CDR3 region has 17 residues. V dropped 2 bases and J dropped 4 bases, with 20 bases sitting between them. CDR1 SGHDN and CDR2 FVKESK come from the germline V gene. CDR3 sequence (DNA): TGTGCCAGCAGCCAACAGGGGATGTCGATCGGTGGCTATGGCTACACCTTC. Residues: CASSQQGMSIGGYGYTF.

This clonotype occurred a few times. V is TRBV4-3 and J is TRBJ2-7; unclear D gene. This CDR3 is built from 14 residues. Germline CDR1 reads LGHNA; CDR2 reads YSLEER. V shed 1 base and J shed 1 base, with 8 bases lying between them. DNA for the CDR3: TGCGCCAGCAGCCAAGGACGGGTATCCTACGAGCAGTACTTC. Translating it yields CASSQGRVSYEQYF.

This chain connects TRBV20-1 to TRBJ2-7; 7 bases are shared with TRBD2. This CDR3 has 13 amino acids. The germline V gene encodes CDR1 DFQATT and CDR2 SNEGSKA (reference sequence). Unmatched junction bases numbered 2, after V lost 3 bases and J lost 0 bases. The CDR3: CSASGRSSYEQYF. The CDR3 region has the DNA TGCAGTGCTAGCGGGAGGAGCTCCTACGAGCAGTACTTC.

This rearrangement joins TRBV9 to TRBJ2-7; weak D call: TRBD2 (5 bases). The CDR3 spans 14 residues. V was shortened by 4 bases and J by 1 base, with 12 bases between the two germline ends. Per the germline V gene, CDR1 is SGDLS and CDR2 is YYNGEE. In nucleotides, the CDR3 is TGTGCCAGCAGCCCCCGGACTTTTTCCTACGAGCAGTACTTC. It encodes CASSPRTFSYEQYF.

V usage is TRBV10-3 and J usage is TRBJ2-4; either TRBD1 or TRBD2 may supply D (5 bases each). The germline V gene encodes CDR1 ENHRY and CDR2 SYGVKD. V gave up 0 bases and J gave up 13 bases, with 10 bases separating them. The CDR3 is made up of 12 amino acids. The CDR3 loop is CAISESQGEQYF. For the CDR3, the DNA is TGTGCCATCAGTGAGTCGCAAGGGGAGCAGTACTTC.

V is TRBV7-2 and J is TRBJ2-7; D unresolved. This CDR3 is built from 13 residues. V shed 1 base and J shed 7 bases, with 11 bases lying between them. Germline V gene sequence: CDR1 SGHTA, CDR2 FQGNSA. The CDR3 protein is CASSLDVPHEQYF. The DNA for the CDR3 is TGTGCCAGCAGCTTAGACGTCCCCCATGAGCAGTACTTC.

The rearrangement joins TRBV4-3 to TRBJ2-3; perhaps TRBD2 as D (5 bases). Germline lookup yields CDR1 LGHNA and CDR2 YSLEER. There are 16 residues in the CDR3. Trimming removed 1 base at V and 2 bases at J, with 13 bases between. CDR3 sequence (DNA): TGCGCCAGCAGCCAAGGGGGTGGGAGCCCCACAGATACGCAGTATTTT. It encodes CASSQGGGSPTDTQYF.

The V gene is TRBV29-1, the J gene TRBJ2-7, with D tentatively TRBD2 (5 bases). The V gene's germline CDR1 is SQVTM and CDR2 ANQGSEA. The CDR3 extends over 12 amino acids. The V end lost 4 bases, the J end lost 7 bases, and 14 bases lay between the germline ends. The CDR3 nucleotides read TGCAGCGTTGGACCCGAGCCGGGGGAGCAGTACTTC. Its translation: CSVGPEPGEQYF.

This clonotype has ten or more counts. The chain carries TRBV27 and TRBJ2-7, with unresolved D. Germline V gene lookup returns CDR1 MNHEY and CDR2 SMNVEV (reference sequence). The CDR3 consists of 14 residues. Trimming stripped 6 bases from V and 6 bases from J, with 18 bases between. This chain's CDR3 is CASRPGRNAAEQYF. The CDR3 coding sequence is TGTGCCAGCAGACCCGGACGGAACGCCGCCGAGCAGTACTTC.

The chain recombines TRBV28 with TRBJ2-7; 7 bases fit TRBD1. This CDR3 comprises 15 residues. Losses at the gene ends were 4 bases for V and 3 bases for J; bases not matched to a gene: 9. CDR1 and CDR2 from the germline V gene are MDHEN and SYDVKM. This CDR3 reads CASSSGPGQSYEQYF. The CDR3 region has the DNA TGTGCCAGCAGTTCCGGTCCGGGACAGAGCTACGAGCAGTACTTC.

This clonotype was seen a few times. The V call is TRBV7-3, the J call TRBJ2-3, with 9 nucleotides matching TRBD2. V lost 1 base, J lost 6 bases, and 5 bases stayed unmatched. Germline V CDR1 and CDR2: SGHTA, FQGTGA. The CDR3 sequence is 15 residues long. The CDR3 spells CASSLIAGVGDTQYF. In nucleotides, the CDR3 is TGTGCCAGCAGCTTAATAGCGGGAGTGGGCGATACGCAGTATTTT.